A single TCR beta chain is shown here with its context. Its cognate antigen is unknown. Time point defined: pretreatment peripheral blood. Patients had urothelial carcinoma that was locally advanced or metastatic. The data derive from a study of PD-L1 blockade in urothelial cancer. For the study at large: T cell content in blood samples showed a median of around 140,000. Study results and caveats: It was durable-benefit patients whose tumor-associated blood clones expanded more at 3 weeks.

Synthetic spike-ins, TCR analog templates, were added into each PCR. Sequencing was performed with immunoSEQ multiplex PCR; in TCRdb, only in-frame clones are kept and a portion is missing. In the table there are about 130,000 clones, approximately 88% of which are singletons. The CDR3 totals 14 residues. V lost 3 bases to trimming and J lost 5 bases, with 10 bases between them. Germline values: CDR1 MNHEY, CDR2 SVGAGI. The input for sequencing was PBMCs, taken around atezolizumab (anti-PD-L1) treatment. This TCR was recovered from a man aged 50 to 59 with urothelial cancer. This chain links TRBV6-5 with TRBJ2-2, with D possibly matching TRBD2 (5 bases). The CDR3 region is CASSYSLATGELFF. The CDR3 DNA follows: TGTGCCAGCAGTTATAGCCTAGCAACCGGGGAGCTGTTTTTT.